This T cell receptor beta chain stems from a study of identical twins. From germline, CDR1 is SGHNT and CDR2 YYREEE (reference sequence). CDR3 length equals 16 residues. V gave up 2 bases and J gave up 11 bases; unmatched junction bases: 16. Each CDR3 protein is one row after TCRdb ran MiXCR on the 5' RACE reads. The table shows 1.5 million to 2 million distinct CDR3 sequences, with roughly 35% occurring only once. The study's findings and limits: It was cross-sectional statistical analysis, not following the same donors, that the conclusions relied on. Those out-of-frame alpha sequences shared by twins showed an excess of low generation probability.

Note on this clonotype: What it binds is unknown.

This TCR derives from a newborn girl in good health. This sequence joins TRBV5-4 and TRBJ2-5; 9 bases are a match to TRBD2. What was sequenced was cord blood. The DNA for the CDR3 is TGTGCCAGCAGCTTACTCGGACTAGCGAGGGACAATGAGCAGTACTTC. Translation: CASSLLGLARDNEQYF.